This T cell receptor (beta chain) was retrieved from a study of response to subunit inactivated influenza vaccine. Regarding the study as a whole: It was suggested by the authors that few new T cells are recruited by each seasonal influenza vaccination.

MiXCR, run by TCRdb on the RT-PCR reads, gives a single entry per CDR3 protein. The table includes over 650,000 distinct CDR3 sequences, 18% detected once. CDR3 length: 18 residues. Germline loops: CDR1 LGHNA, CDR2 YSLEER. V lost 0 bases and J 0 bases, leaving 15 bases between the germline ends. This clonotype has more than one count but fewer than ten. Its matching antigen is unknown. Here the sequenced sample was PBMCs from blood, taken roughly 5 days after vaccination. This clonotype originated in a man aged 50 to 59 who received an inactivated influenza vaccine. The chain joins TRBV4-3 to TRBJ2-4, with a possible D match to TRBD2 (6 bases). CDR3 DNA: TGCGCCAGCAGCCAAGATTTTCGCGGGGCTCTAGCCAAAAACATTCAGTACTTC. Protein: CASSQDFRGALAKNIQYF.